The 17 T cell receptor beta chains below were found in one sample sequenced in a study of breast tumors, draining lymph nodes, adjacent tissues. TCRdb used MiXCR to reprocess the multiplex PCR reads, holding one entry per CDR3 protein. The profile covers 84,000 or so distinct CDR3 sequences, with approximately 28% appearing a single time and 8.1% taken by the ten largest. Breast cancer patients provided tissue from their axillary draining lymph nodes. Sample: axillary lymph node tissue. Receptor source: a female donor with breast cancer. Some clones in this sample may be carry-over from other donors' samples.

Comment on this clonotype: It may be a read error: a sequence one base away is much more abundant. The chain is built from TRBV19 and TRBJ2-6; 8 positions match TRBD2. The germline gives CDR1 LNHDA, CDR2 SQIVND (reference sequence). The CDR3 runs to 19 residues. CDR3 sequence (DNA): TGTGCCAGTACCCACAACGGGGGGGGCGGCCTAGCCGGGGCCGACGTCCTGACTTTC. Its protein is CASTHNGGGGLAGADVLTF. Looking up the rest from reference TRBV19 and TRBJ2-6 gives the full variable domain: DGGITQSPKYLFRKEGQNVTLSCEQNLNHDAMYWYRQDPGQGLRLIYYSQIVNDFQKGDIAEGYSVSREKKESFPLTVTSAQKNPTAFYLCASTHNGGGGLAGADVLTFGAGSRLTVL.

The chain recombines TRBV4-3 with TRBJ1-2; D might be TRBD1 (6 bases). The germline V gene encodes CDR1 LGHNA and CDR2 YSLEER. This CDR3 is built from 16 residues. V was trimmed by 0 bases and J by 5 bases, leaving 16 bases between them. The DNA for the CDR3 is TGCGCCAGCAGCCAAGATTGGGGGCCACCGCGGTATGGCTACACCTTC. Its translation: CASSQDWGPPRYGYTF.

This clonotype was detected ten times or more. The chain joins TRBV5-4 to TRBJ2-3; perhaps TRBD2 as D (5 bases). Germline assignment: CDR1 SGHNT and CDR2 YYREEE (reference sequence). The V end was cut by 6 bases, the J end by 5 bases, with 13 bases between. CDR3 length: 13 residues. The CDR3 DNA sequence: TGTGCCAGCACCCTACCCGCGGGAGATACGCAGTATTTT. This encodes CASTLPAGDTQYF.

This clonotype was counted at least ten times. V usage is TRBV11-3 and J usage is TRBJ1-2; 8 bases agree with TRBD1. Per the germline V gene, CDR1 is SGHNT and CDR2 is YENEEA. The CDR3 sequence is 15 residues long. With 1 base clipped from V and 4 bases from J, the junction kept 5 bases outside the gene matches. The CDR3 region has the DNA TGTGCCAGCAGCTTAGGCGGACAGGGAGGCTATGGCTACACCTTC. It yields the protein CASSLGGQGGYGYTF.

The sample holds many counts of this clonotype. A read error is possible here, since a much larger clone lies one base away. The chain uses TRBV20-1 and TRBJ2-1; 7 bases align to TRBD2. With V trimmed by 4 bases and J by 9 bases, 12 bases remained unmatched. CDR3 size: 14 residues. The germline CDR1 and CDR2 sequences are DFQATT and SNEGSKA (reference sequence). For the CDR3, the DNA is TGCAGTGCTACTAGGGCTTGGGGGGGAACTGAGCAGTTCTTC. As protein: CSATRAWGGTEQFF.

Many counts were recorded for this clonotype. The chain joins TRBV4-1 to TRBJ1-2; no definite D call. CDR1 is MGHRA and CDR2 is YSYEKL in the germline V gene. The CDR3 extends over 13 amino acids. The V gene lost 1 base and the J gene lost 4 bases, with 7 bases spanning the gap. For the CDR3, the DNA is TGCGCCAGCAGCCAAGTAGCCAGCTATGGCTACACCTTC. Translated, it gives CASSQVASYGYTF.

There are many counts of this clonotype. This chain links TRBV3-1 with TRBJ2-3; 9 nucleotides line up with TRBD2. Per germline, CDR1 LGHDT and CDR2 YNNKEL (reference sequence). Losses at the gene ends were 0 bases for V and 1 base for J; bases not matched to a gene: 5. The CDR3 loop spans 17 amino acids. CDR3 protein: CASSQDFWTSGTDTQYF. CDR3 sequence (DNA): TGTGCCAGCAGCCAAGATTTCTGGACTAGCGGCACAGATACGCAGTATTTT.

This clonotype was counted ten times or more. V usage is TRBV29-1 and J usage is TRBJ2-1; TRBD2 matches at 10 bases. The V gene's germline CDR1 is SQVTM and CDR2 ANQGSEA. CDR3 length equals 14 residues. Trimming removed 4 bases from V and 7 bases from J; junction bases left unmatched: 7. DNA of the CDR3: TGCAGCGTTGTTCTAGCGGGAGTGGGGAATGAGCAGTTCTTC. It translates to CSVVLAGVGNEQFF.

This clonotype was seen many times. The rearrangement links TRBV7-9 to TRBJ1-4, with a tentative D call TRBD1 (6 bases). Germline V gene sequence: CDR1 SEHNR, CDR2 FQNEAQ (reference sequence). V lost 5 bases and J 2 bases, leaving 9 bases between the germline ends. The CDR3 totals 14 residues. The CDR3 loop reads CASSVQGTNEKLFF. DNA of the CDR3: TGTGCCAGCAGCGTCCAGGGGACTAATGAAAAACTGTTTTTT.

DNA for the CDR3: TGCGCCAGCAGTGAGCCTAAAGTAGGGGGAGGCTACAATGAGCAGTTCTTC. This encodes CASSEPKVGGGYNEQFF. The chain recombines TRBV10-2 with TRBJ2-1; the D gene could be TRBD1 or TRBD2 (6 bases each). CDR1 and CDR2 (germline): WSHSY, SAAADI. V was cut by 2 bases and J by 3 bases, with 17 bases left in between. This CDR3 has 17 amino acids.

This clonotype was seen at least ten times. The genes are TRBV10-3 and TRBJ2-5; 9 bases agree with TRBD1. Germline V gene sequence: CDR1 ENHRY, CDR2 SYGVKD. This CDR3 is 17 amino acids long. The V and J ends lost 0 bases and 6 bases, in that order; junction bases with no gene match: 11. CDR3 residues: CAISESPPGTGSQTQYF. CDR3 nucleotide sequence: TGTGCCATCAGTGAGTCTCCCCCCGGGACAGGGTCCCAGACCCAGTACTTC.

There are many counts of this clonotype. This chain connects TRBV11-2 to TRBJ2-7; the match to TRBD2 covers 7 bases. CDR1 is SGHAT and CDR2 is FQNNGV in the germline V gene. Trimming took 1 base from V and 0 from J; bases not matched to a gene: 9. This CDR3 contains 17 residues. The CDR3: CASSLVRGGPISYEQYF. The DNA of the CDR3 is TGTGCCAGCAGCTTAGTGAGGGGAGGGCCCATCTCCTACGAGCAGTACTTC.

The chain employs TRBV20-1 and TRBJ2-7; D gene ambiguous. The CDR3 length is 11 residues. Deletions cut 2 bases from V and 5 bases from J, with 7 bases between. Germline CDR1 DFQATT, CDR2 SNEGSKA (reference sequence). CDR3: CSARSWDEQYF. Here the CDR3 DNA reads TGCAGTGCTAGATCTTGGGACGAGCAGTACTTC.

This clonotype was recorded many times. The chain carries TRBV20-1 and TRBJ2-5; D is perhaps TRBD1 or TRBD2 (6 bases each). Germline loops: CDR1 DFQATT, CDR2 SNEGSKA (reference sequence). The ends were cut back, 6 bases at V and 4 bases at J, with 21 bases in the middle. This CDR3 contains 15 residues. Here the CDR3 reads CSASGLPRGPETQYF. The CDR3 nucleotides are TGCAGTGCGTCGGGACTCCCCCGGGGGCCAGAGACCCAGTACTTC.

This clonotype occurred once. Its ends do not fully match the called genes, so a read error is possible. The chain recombines TRBV20-1 with TRBJ2-3, with 7 nucleotides matching TRBD2. CDR3 size: 14 residues. Germline V gene data show CDR1 as DFQATT and CDR2 as SNEGSKA (reference sequence). DNA of the CDR3: TGCAGTGCTAGGGAGCGGGGTGAAACAGCTACGCAGTATTTT. Translated, it gives CSARERGETATQYF.

This clonotype has a count of ten or more. This chain connects TRBV29-1 to TRBJ1-2; 7 nucleotides match TRBD1. This CDR3 is built from 15 residues. Germline V lookup: CDR1 SQVTM, CDR2 ANQGSEA. The V segment lost 6 bases and the J segment 6 bases; nucleotides outside the gene matches: 16. The CDR3 sequence: CSVGNPGQRTDGYTF. CDR3 DNA: TGCAGCGTGGGTAATCCGGGACAGAGGACCGATGGCTACACCTTC.

This clonotype was seen repeatedly, ten times or more. The chain is built from TRBV7-2 and TRBJ2-4; D remains unclear. The germline V and J ends were trimmed by 2 bases and 13 bases, with 9 bases remaining between them. In germline, CDR1 is SGHTA, CDR2 FQGNSA. CDR3 length: 11 residues. CDR3 in DNA: TGTGCCAGCAGCTTATCGAACTTACAGTACTTC. Translating gives CASSLSNLQYF. The complete variable domain, with remaining parts taken from reference TRBV7-2 and TRBJ2-4, reads GAGVSQSPSNKVTEKGKDVELRCDPISGHTALYWYRQSLGQGLEFLIYFQGNSAPDKSGLPSDRFSAERTGGSVSTLTIQRTQQEDSAVYLCASSLSNLQYFGAGTRLSVL.